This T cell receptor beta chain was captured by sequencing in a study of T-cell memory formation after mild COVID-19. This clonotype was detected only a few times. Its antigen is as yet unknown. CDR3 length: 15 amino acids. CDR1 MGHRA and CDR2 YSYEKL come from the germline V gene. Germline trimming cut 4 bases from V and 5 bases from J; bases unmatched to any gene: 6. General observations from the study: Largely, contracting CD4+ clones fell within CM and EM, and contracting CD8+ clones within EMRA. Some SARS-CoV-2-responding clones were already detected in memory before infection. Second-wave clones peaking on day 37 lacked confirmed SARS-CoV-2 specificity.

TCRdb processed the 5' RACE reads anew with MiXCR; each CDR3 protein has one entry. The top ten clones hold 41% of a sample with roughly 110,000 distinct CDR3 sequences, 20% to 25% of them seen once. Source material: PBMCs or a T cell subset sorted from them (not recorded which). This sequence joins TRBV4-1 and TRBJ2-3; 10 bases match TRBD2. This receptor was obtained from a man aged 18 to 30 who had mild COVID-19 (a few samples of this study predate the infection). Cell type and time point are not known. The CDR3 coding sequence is TGCGCCAGCAGCCGAGGACTAGCGGATGAAGATACGCAGTATTTT. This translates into CASSRGLADEDTQYF.